One and the same sample provided the 31 T cell receptor beta chains below, sequenced in a study of blood T cells in healthy people across ages. Using a J-beta primer mix together with a sample-barcoded 5' primer, a second PCR was run for about 6 to 12 cycles. In TCRdb, the 5' RACE reads were re-called with MiXCR into one record per CDR3 protein. The sample lists hundreds of thousands of distinct CDR3 sequences, roughly 44% occurring once. The sample comprised blood. Receptors originate from a man in his fifties or sixties in good health.

V gene TRBV7-9 combines with J gene TRBJ2-5, with 9 bases that match TRBD2. The trim removed 5 bases at V and 2 bases at J, leaving 9 bases unmatched. The germline V gene has CDR1 SEHNR and CDR2 FQNEAQ (reference sequence). The CDR3 totals 16 residues. CDR3 amino acids: CASSRRLAVAQETQYF. The CDR3 DNA is TGTGCCAGCAGCCGCCGACTAGCGGTAGCTCAAGAGACCCAGTACTTC.

The CDR3 DNA reads as TGTGCCAGCAGCATAAAGGAGGCGGGGTTTTCCTTTGATACGCAGTATTTT. Protein sequence: CASSIKEAGFSFDTQYF. The V and J genes are TRBV7-3 and TRBJ2-3, with D possibly being TRBD2 (6 bases). Germline V gene lookup returns CDR1 SGHTA and CDR2 FQGTGA. CDR3 length equals 17 residues. V was pared by 5 bases and J by 6 bases, with 24 bases between.

J is TRBJ2-7 and V is TRBV21-1; TRBD2, the table's D call, was not compared with the DNA. The DNA end is a closer match to TRBJ2-5, so the J assignment may be wrong. TRBV21-1 is a recognized pseudogene. The CDR3 is made up of 15 amino acids. The chain's CDR3 is CASTDRPRQGGTQYF. CDR3 coding DNA: TGTGCCAGCACTGACCGACCCCGACAGGGAGGGACCCAGTACTTC.

This clonotype was recorded only once. The CDR3: CASSGPRDDGGEQYF. In nucleotides, the CDR3 is TGTGCCAGCAGCGGACCGCGGGACGACGGCGGGGAGCAGTACTTC. The V and J genes are TRBV7-9 and TRBJ2-7, with D maybe TRBD2 (6 bases). The germline V gene has CDR1 SEHNR and CDR2 FQNEAQ (reference sequence). Trimming stripped 5 bases from V and 7 bases from J, with 21 bases between. The CDR3 is 15 amino acids.

V usage is TRBV12-3 or TRBV12-4 and J usage is TRBJ1-5; D gene uncertain. The CDR3 is 16 amino acids. Between the trimmed V and J ends, which lost 5 bases and 0 bases, there was a span of 14 bases. CDR3 coding DNA: TGTGCCAGCAGTCCGCGACAAGGGATTAGCAATCAGCCCCAGCATTTT. This encodes CASSPRQGISNQPQHF.

The CDR3 sequence: CASSPRTGRISYEQYF. The CDR3 nucleotides read TGTGCCAGCAGCCCCCGCACCGGGCGGATCTCCTACGAGCAGTACTTC. The rearrangement joins TRBV5-6 to TRBJ2-7; D call uncertain. Germline CDR1 SGHDT, CDR2 YYEEEE. This CDR3 contains 16 residues. V lost 4 bases and J lost 0, with 17 bases in between.

This sequence joins TRBV4-3 and TRBJ2-1; TRBD2 matches at 12 bases. Trimming at V came to 0 bases and at J to 9 bases, leaving 12 bases not matched to a gene. The CDR3 has 18 residues. Germline V gene lookup returns CDR1 LGHNA and CDR2 YSLEER. The chain's CDR3 is CASSQDPSGGALYPEQFF. DNA of the CDR3: TGCGCCAGCAGCCAAGACCCTAGCGGGGGGGCCCTTTATCCTGAGCAGTTCTTC.

J is TRBJ2-1 and V is TRBV12-3 or TRBV12-4; 7 nucleotides align to TRBD1. V lost 5 bases, J lost 8 bases, and 9 bases stayed unmatched. This CDR3 region has 14 residues. This CDR3 reads CASSLGQVRDEQFF. The CDR3 coding sequence is TGTGCCAGCAGTCTCGGACAGGTCAGGGATGAGCAGTTCTTC.

This clonotype was recorded once. The chain combines TRBV3-1 with TRBJ2-3, with 7 bases matching TRBD2. Germline assignment: CDR1 LGHDT and CDR2 YNNKEL (reference sequence). The CDR3 contains 15 residues. With 3 bases clipped from V and 0 bases from J, the junction kept 3 bases outside the gene matches. CDR3 loop: CASSHTSASTDTQYF. For the CDR3, the DNA is TGTGCCAGCAGCCACACTAGCGCGAGCACAGATACGCAGTATTTT.

The chain is built from TRBV20-1 and TRBJ1-2, with a weak D call TRBD1 (5 bases). The CDR3 consists of 14 residues. The germline CDR1 and CDR2 sequences are DFQATT and SNEGSKA (reference sequence). V was cut by 3 bases and J by 0 bases, with 11 bases left in between. The CDR3 nucleotides read TGCAGTGCTAGCCAGGGAACCACTAACTATGGCTACACCTTC. Its protein is CSASQGTTNYGYTF.

This clonotype was observed many times. The chain joins TRBV28 to TRBJ2-3; maybe TRBD2 (5 bases). Trimming stripped 5 bases from V and 0 bases from J, with 12 bases between. The CDR3 totals 15 residues. The germline V gene encodes CDR1 MDHEN and CDR2 SYDVKM. CDR3 sequence (DNA): TGTGCCAGCAGTCCTCAGCGGACTAGCACAGATACGCAGTATTTT. Encoded protein: CASSPQRTSTDTQYF.

The genes are TRBV12-3 or TRBV12-4 and TRBJ2-7, with 9 nucleotides matching TRBD1. With 4 bases clipped from V and 0 bases from J, the junction kept 7 bases outside the gene matches. This CDR3 is built from 16 residues. The CDR3 here is CASSSWDRDLSYEQYF. DNA of the CDR3: TGTGCCAGCAGTTCATGGGACAGGGACCTCTCCTACGAGCAGTACTTC.

The sample holds a few counts of this clonotype. The gene calls are TRBV6-5 and TRBJ2-3; 7 bases line up with TRBD1. The CDR3 length is 15 residues. Losses at the gene ends were 5 bases for V and 2 bases for J; bases not matched to a gene: 7. Per the germline V gene, CDR1 is MNHEY and CDR2 is SVGAGI. The CDR3 coding sequence is TGTGCCAGCAGTCACAGGGACAGACCCACAGATACGCAGTATTTT. This codes for CASSHRDRPTDTQYF.

V is TRBV5-6 and J is TRBJ2-7; D is tentatively TRBD1 or TRBD2 (5 bases each). The J call is uncertain, as TRBJ2-5 better fits the DNA end. The CDR3 is 12 amino acids. Germline CDR1 SGHDT, CDR2 YYEEEE. CDR3 sequence reads: CASWGLGETQYF. CDR3 bases: TGTGCCAGCTGGGGGTTGGGCGAGACCCAGTACTTC.

The CDR3 DNA sequence: TGTGCCAGTGGGGTAGGCGAGAGCTCCTATAATTCACCCCTCCACTTT. Its translation: CASGVGESSYNSPLHF. The J gene is TRBJ1-6, the V gene TRBV19; D ambiguous. CDR3 length equals 16 residues. Trimming removed 8 bases from V and 0 bases from J, with 14 bases in between. Germline V gene lookup returns CDR1 LNHDA and CDR2 SQIVND (reference sequence).

This clonotype has ten or more counts. The J gene is TRBJ2-7, the V gene TRBV20-1; TRBD1 might be the D (6 bases). From germline, CDR1 is DFQATT and CDR2 SNEGSKA (reference sequence). This CDR3 comprises 16 residues. Trimming removed 1 base from V and 0 bases from J, with 16 bases in between. In DNA, the CDR3 is TGCAGTGCTAGAGCAACAGGGAGCGCCAGCTCCTACGAGCAGTACTTC. Amino acids: CSARATGSASSYEQYF.

There are a few counts of this clonotype. The chain employs TRBV7-2 and TRBJ2-3; D is ambiguous. The V end lost 1 base, the J end lost 6 bases, and 11 bases lay between the germline ends. This CDR3 is built from 14 residues. CDR1 and CDR2 (germline): SGHTA, FQGNSA. CDR3 DNA: TGTGCCAGCAGCTTAGGGCAGCTGTGGGATACGCAGTATTTT. Translating it yields CASSLGQLWDTQYF. The full variable domain, its missing parts supplied by reference TRBV7-2 and TRBJ2-3, is GAGVSQSPSNKVTEKGKDVELRCDPISGHTALYWYRQSLGQGLEFLIYFQGNSAPDKSGLPSDRFSAERTGGSVSTLTIQRTQQEDSAVYLCASSLGQLWDTQYFGPGTRLTVL.

This chain uses TRBV12-3 or TRBV12-4 with TRBJ2-1; TRBD1 aligns across 10 bases. The CDR3 contains 13 residues. V lost 5 bases and J lost 9; bases outside the gene matches: 4. The CDR3: CASSGDRGSEQFF. CDR3 nucleotide sequence: TGTGCCAGCAGTGGGGACAGGGGATCTGAGCAGTTCTTC.

Turning to this clonotype: One base away lies a much larger clone, so this may be a sequencing read error. The chain recombines TRBV10-3 with TRBJ2-7, with D possibly TRBD1 on 6 matching bases. The germline CDR1 and CDR2 sequences are ENHRY and SYGVKD. The CDR3 loop spans 17 amino acids. CDR3 sequence (DNA): TGTGCCATCAGTGAGTCGAAGTGGACAGTTAACTCCTACGAGCGGTACTTC. Translated, it gives CAISESKWTVNSYERYF.

This clonotype was detected a few times. The chain links TRBV10-2 to TRBJ2-1; D is undetermined. Trimming left V 6 bases short and J 6 bases short, with 3 bases between. The CDR3 loop spans 10 amino acids. CDR1 WSHSY and CDR2 SAAADI come from the germline V gene. The CDR3 DNA is TGCGCCAGCAGGTTCAATGAGCAGTTCTTC. Amino acid sequence: CASRFNEQFF.

This clonotype was seen a handful of times. V gene TRBV5-1 combines with J gene TRBJ2-2, with D possibly TRBD1 on 5 matching bases. CDR1 is SGHRS, CDR2 YFSETQ, per germline. The CDR3 runs 17 residues. V lost 6 bases, J lost 0 bases, and 18 bases lay in between. In DNA form, the CDR3 reads TGCGCCAGCACGGTCAGGGAATCTCCAACGAACACCGGGGAGCTGTTTTTT. Amino acid sequence: CASTVRESPTNTGELFF.

Notes on this clonotype: At one boundary the junction diverges from the germline segment, which might be a read error. The genes are TRBV7-9 and TRBJ1-4; a weak D match, TRBD1 (5 bases). From germline, CDR1 is SEHNR and CDR2 FQNEAQ (reference sequence). CDR3 length equals 17 residues. The DNA of the CDR3 is TGTGCCAGCAGCGTAGCAGGGTCTTTCGGAACTAATGAAAAACTGTTTTTT. Translation: CASSVAGSFGTNEKLFF.

This chain joins TRBV28 and TRBJ2-1; weak D call: TRBD1 (6 bases). Germline V CDR1 and CDR2: MDHEN, SYDVKM. The CDR3 runs 16 residues. V was cut by 2 bases and J by 0 bases, with 11 bases left in between. For the CDR3, the DNA is TGTGCCAGCAGTTTACAGGGGACGTTCTCCTACAATGAGCAGTTCTTC. This codes for CASSLQGTFSYNEQFF.

The V call is TRBV6-2 or TRBV6-3, the J call TRBJ2-5; D unresolved. In germline, CDR1 is MNHEY, CDR2 SVGEGT. The CDR3 runs to 13 residues. V lost 7 bases and J 4 bases, leaving 13 bases between the germline ends. The DNA of the CDR3 is TGTGCCAGCACCTTGGGCTCCCCAGAGACCCAGTACTTC. This codes for CASTLGSPETQYF.

The J gene is TRBJ1-1, the V gene TRBV9, with no clear D. V lost 0 bases, J lost 1 base, and 4 bases lay in between. Germline-derived CDR1 and CDR2 are SGDLS and YYNGEE. There are 13 residues in the CDR3. The CDR3 protein is CASSVVWNTEAFF. The CDR3 DNA reads as TGTGCCAGCAGCGTAGTCTGGAACACTGAAGCTTTCTTT.

This clonotype was detected only a few times. The genes are TRBV20-1 and TRBJ2-3; the D is unclear. CDR1 is DFQATT and CDR2 is SNEGSKA in the germline V gene (reference sequence). This CDR3 contains 13 residues. Trimming pared 5 bases from V and 0 bases from J, leaving 9 bases between. The CDR3 DNA follows: TGCAGTGCTCAGGTTCCTAGCACAGATACGCAGTATTTT. Its translation is CSAQVPSTDTQYF.

To note about this clonotype: This may be a read error: a much more frequent sequence differs by one nucleotide. The chain couples TRBV7-3 to TRBJ2-5; 14 bases line up with TRBD2. V shed 5 bases, J shed 11 bases, and the junction held 10 bases outside the gene matches. The CDR3 is 15 residues long. Germline V gives CDR1 SGHTA, CDR2 FQGTGA. CDR3 nucleotides: TGTGCCAGCAGCCCCGGGACTAGCGGGGGAAATGAGCAGTACTTC. This translates into CASSPGTSGGNEQYF.

The chain joins TRBV28 to TRBJ1-6, with D maybe TRBD1 (6 bases). V shed 5 bases and J shed 17 bases, with 16 bases lying between them. The CDR3 has 12 residues. Germline V CDR1 and CDR2: MDHEN, SYDVKM. CDR3 coding DNA: TGTGCCAGCAGTACGGGGGGGCGGTCAATCCACTTT. The encoded protein is CASSTGGRSIHF.

The chain carries TRBV5-1 and TRBJ2-1; 7 bases match TRBD1. V trimming: 1 base; J trimming: 4 bases; junction bases outside the gene matches: 11. Germline loops: CDR1 SGHRS, CDR2 YFSETQ. The CDR3 length is 17 residues. Written as DNA, the CDR3 is TGCGCCAGCAGCTTGTTTTCCAGCCGGGACAGATACAATGAGCAGTTCTTC. This translates into CASSLFSSRDRYNEQFF.

This clonotype showed up just a few times. The chain couples TRBV20-1 to TRBJ2-5; 8 nucleotides match TRBD2. This CDR3 is 13 amino acids long. Germline-derived CDR1 and CDR2 are DFQATT and SNEGSKA (reference sequence). With V trimmed by 7 bases and J by 1 base, 5 bases remained unmatched. The CDR3, as DNA: TGCAGTGGCGATAGCGGGGCCCAAGAGACCCAGTACTTC. As protein: CSGDSGAQETQYF.

This clonotype was seen a single time. Germline and junction disagree at one end, which may indicate a read error. The chain is built from TRBV5-1 and TRBJ2-1, with 11 bases that match TRBD2. CDR3 length: 15 amino acids. The V gene's germline CDR1 is SGHRS and CDR2 YFSETQ. The CDR3 sequence is CAGSFSGGARNEQFF. The CDR3 DNA reads as TGCGCCGGCAGCTTTAGCGGGGGGGCCCGAAATGAGCAGTTCTTC.